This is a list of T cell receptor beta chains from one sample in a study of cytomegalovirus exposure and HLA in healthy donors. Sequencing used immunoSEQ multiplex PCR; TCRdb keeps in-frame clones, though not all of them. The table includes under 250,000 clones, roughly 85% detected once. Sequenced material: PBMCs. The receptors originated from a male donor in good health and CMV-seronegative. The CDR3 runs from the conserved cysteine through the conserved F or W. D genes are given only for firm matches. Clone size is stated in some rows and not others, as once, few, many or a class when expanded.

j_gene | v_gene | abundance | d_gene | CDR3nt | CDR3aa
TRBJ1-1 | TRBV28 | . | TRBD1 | TGTGCCAGCAGTTTATGGAGGGGGCGTATTACTGAAGCTTTCTTT | CASSLWRGRITEAFF
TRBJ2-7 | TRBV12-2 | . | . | TGTGCAAGTCGCGTCACAGGGACCTACGAGCAGTACTTC | CASRVTGTYEQYF
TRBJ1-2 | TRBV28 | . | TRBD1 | TGTGCCAGCAGTACAGGGGGCTATGGCTACACCTTC | CASSTGGYGYTF
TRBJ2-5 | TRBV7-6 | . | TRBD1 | TGTGCCAGCAGCTTAGGGTGGGACAGGCAAGAGACCCAGTACTTC | CASSLGWDRQETQYF
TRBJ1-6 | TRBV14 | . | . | TGTGCCAGCAGCCAACCCAGGGGAGGGGCCGGGTATTCACCCCTCCACTTT | CASSQPRGGAGYSPLHF
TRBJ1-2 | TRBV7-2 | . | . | TGTGCCAGCAGCTTAGATGGAGTGCCTAACCTCTATGGCTACACCTTC | CASSLDGVPNLYGYTF
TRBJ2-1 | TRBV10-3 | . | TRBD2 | TGTGCCCCCCCGGGACTAGGGAATGAGCAGTTCTTC | CAPPGLGNEQFF
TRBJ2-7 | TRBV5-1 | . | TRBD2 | TGCGCCAGCAGCCCGGGACTAGCGGGAGGGTTTTACGAGCAGTACTTC | CASSPGLAGGFYEQYF
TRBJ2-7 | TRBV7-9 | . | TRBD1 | TGTGCCAGCAGCTCCCCCGGGACAGCGTCCTACGAGCAGTACTTC | CASSSPGTASYEQYF
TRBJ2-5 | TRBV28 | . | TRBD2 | TGTGCCAGCAGCTCCAGCGGGGGGGCCGGTTTACGAGAGACCCAGTACTTC | CASSSSGGAGLRETQYF
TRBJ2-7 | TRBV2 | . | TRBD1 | TGTGCCAGCAGTATAAGTGGACAGGGAATTTCCTACGAGCAGTACTTC | CASSISGQGISYEQYF
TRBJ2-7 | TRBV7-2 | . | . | TGTGCCAGCAGTTCCCCGGGGTGGGGAAACTCCTACGAGCAGTACTTC | CASSSPGWGNSYEQYF
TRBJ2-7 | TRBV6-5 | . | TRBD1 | TGTGCCAGCAGGACAGGGGGCGCGTACGAGCAGTACTTC | CASRTGGAYEQYF
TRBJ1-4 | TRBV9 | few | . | TGTGCCAGCAGCGTATTAGGGGGAGATGAAAAACTGTTTTTT | CASSVLGGDEKLFF
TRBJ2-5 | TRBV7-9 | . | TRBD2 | TGTGCCAGCATGGAACTAGCGGAAAAAGAGACCCAGTACTTC | CASMELAEKETQYF
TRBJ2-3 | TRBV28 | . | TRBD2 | TGTGCCAGCAGTTTAGCCGGGCGGGGGGCCGGAGATACGCAGTATTTT | CASSLAGRGAGDTQYF
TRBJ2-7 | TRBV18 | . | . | TGTGCCAGCTCATGGGGGACTGGGTCGGGCGAGCAGTACTTC | CASSWGTGSGEQYF
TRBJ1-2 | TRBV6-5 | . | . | TGTGCCAGCACACAGGGAGACTATGGCTACACCTTC | CASTQGDYGYTF
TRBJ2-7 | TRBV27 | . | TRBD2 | TGTGCCAGCAGTTTATGGGCCCCACCGCGGGAGGGCCTGCACGAGCAGTACTTC | CASSLWAPPREGLHEQYF
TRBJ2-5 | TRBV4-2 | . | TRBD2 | TGTGCCAGCAGCCAAGAAAGTGCGGGAGCCCTGAGGACCCAGTACTTC | CASSQESAGALRTQYF
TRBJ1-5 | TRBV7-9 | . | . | TGTGCCAGCAGCTTAGGGGGCGGGGGCAATCAGCCCCAGCATTTT | CASSLGGGGNQPQHF
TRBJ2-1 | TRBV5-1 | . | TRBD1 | TGCGCCAGCAGCTCTGCCGGGACAGGAGTTTACAATGAGCAGTTCTTC | CASSSAGTGVYNEQFF
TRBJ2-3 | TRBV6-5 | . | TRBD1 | TGTGCCAGCAGTTACTGGGACAGGTCCCAGGATACGCAGTATTTT | CASSYWDRSQDTQYF
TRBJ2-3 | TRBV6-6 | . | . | TGTGCCAGCAGTTACCTAGAGTTCACAGATACGCAGTATTTT | CASSYLEFTDTQYF
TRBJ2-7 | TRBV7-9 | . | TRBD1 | TGTGCCAGCAGCTTACAGGGGACAGTTTCCTACGAGCAGTACTTC | CASSLQGTVSYEQYF
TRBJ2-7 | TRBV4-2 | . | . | TGTGCCAGCAGCCAAAGAGGGGGTAGAAACGAGCAGTACTTC | CASSQRGGRNEQYF
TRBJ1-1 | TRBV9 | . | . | TGTGCCAGCAGCCCCATGCAGGGGCGAAGTGAGGACACTGAAGCTTTCTTT | CASSPMQGRSEDTEAFF
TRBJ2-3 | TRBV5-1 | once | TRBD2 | TGCGCCAGCAGCTCCGGGACTAGCGGAGACACAGATACGCAGTATTTT | CASSSGTSGDTDTQYF
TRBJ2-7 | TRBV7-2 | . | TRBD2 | TGTGCCAGCAGCTTGGGACTAGCGGGGGGCAACGAGCAGTACTTC | CASSLGLAGGNEQYF
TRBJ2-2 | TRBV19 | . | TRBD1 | TGTGCCAGTAGGACAGGGGGCGCCGGCACCGGGGAGCTGTTTTTT | CASRTGGAGTGELFF
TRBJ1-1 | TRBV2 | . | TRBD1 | TGTGCCAGCAGTAGGGACAGGGCCCGGGGAACTGAAGCTTTCTTT | CASSRDRARGTEAFF
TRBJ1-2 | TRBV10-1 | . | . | TGCGCCAGCACGCGGACAGATAGGAATGGCTACACCTTC | CASTRTDRNGYTF
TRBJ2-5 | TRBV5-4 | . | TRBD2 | TGTGCCAGCAGCATACCTCTAGCGGGGGGGCCGGAGACCCAGTACTTC | CASSIPLAGGPETQYF
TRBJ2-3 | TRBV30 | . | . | TGTGCCTGGAGTAGAGGGCTTACTAGCACAGATACGCAGTATTTT | CAWSRGLTSTDTQYF
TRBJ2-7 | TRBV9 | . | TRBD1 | TGTGCCAGCAGCGCCCTCAGGACAGGATCTCTTTCCGAGCAGTACTTC | CASSALRTGSLSEQYF
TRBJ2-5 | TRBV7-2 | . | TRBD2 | TGTGCCAGCAGCTTAGCTTCTCGCGGGGGGCAAGAGACCCAGTACTTC | CASSLASRGGQETQYF
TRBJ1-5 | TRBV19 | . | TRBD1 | TGTGCCAGTACCCCCTCGACAGGGATGGGATGGCAGCCCCAGCATTTT | CASTPSTGMGWQPQHF
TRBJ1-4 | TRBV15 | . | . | TGTGCCACCAGCAGAGATCCCAGTTCAAATGAAAAACTGTTTTTT | CATSRDPSSNEKLFF
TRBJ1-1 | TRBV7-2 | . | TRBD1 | TGTGCCAGCAGCCGAAGGGGGCTGAACACTGAAGCTTTCTTT | CASSRRGLNTEAFF
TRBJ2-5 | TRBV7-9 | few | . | TGTGCCAGCAGCTTACTCGCCGAACTTCACCAGCGTCAGACCCAGTACTTC | CASSLLAELHQRQTQYF
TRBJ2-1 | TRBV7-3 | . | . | TGTGCCAGCAGCACGGCAAGGAGCTCCTACAATGAGCAGTTCTTC | CASSTARSSYNEQFF
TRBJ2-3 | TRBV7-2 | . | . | TGTGCCAGCAGCCCCATTCCCCGCACAGATACGCAGTATTTT | CASSPIPRTDTQYF
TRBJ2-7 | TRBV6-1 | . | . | TGTGCCAGCGCCGGGAACTACGAGCAGTACTTC | CASAGNYEQYF
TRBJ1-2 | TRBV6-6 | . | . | TGTGCCAGCAGTTACAGCTCTGGGGGCTCCTATGGCTACACCTTC | CASSYSSGGSYGYTF
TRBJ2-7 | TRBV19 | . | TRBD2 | TGTGCCAGTAGTAAGTTCGGCGGGAGCGCCTACGAGCAGTACTTC | CASSKFGGSAYEQYF
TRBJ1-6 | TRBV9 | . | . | TGTGCCAGCAGCACTTCGGGACAAGATAATTCACCCCTCCACTTT | CASSTSGQDNSPLHF
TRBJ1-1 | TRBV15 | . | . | TGTGCCACCAGCAGAGATAGACAGCTCCAGCCTGAAGCTTTCTTT | CATSRDRQLQPEAFF
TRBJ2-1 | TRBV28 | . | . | TGTGCCAGCGGATTGCCCCGAGGGCGTTTCTTC | CASGLPRGRFF
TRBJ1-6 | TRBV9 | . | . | TGTGCCAGCAGCCCCGGAGGCGGCCTCCACTTT | CASSPGGGLHF
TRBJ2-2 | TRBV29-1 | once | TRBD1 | TGCAGCGTTGAAGTCCCTGGGACAGGGAAATTTACCGGGGAGCTGTTTTTT | CSVEVPGTGKFTGELFF
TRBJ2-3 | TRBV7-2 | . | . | TGTGCCAGCAGTCCCCGGCGGGCCATTTCGGATACGCAGTATTTT | CASSPRRAISDTQYF
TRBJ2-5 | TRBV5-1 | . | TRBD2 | TGCGCCAGCAGCCAGACACTAGCGGGGGCTCAACCGGACTTC | CASSQTLAGAQPDF
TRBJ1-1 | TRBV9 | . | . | TGTGCCAGCAGCGTAGATCGGGGGGATGAAGCTTTCTTT | CASSVDRGDEAFF
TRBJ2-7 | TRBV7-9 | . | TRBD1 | TGTTCCAGCAGCCGAAACAGGGGGGCTGTGTACGAGCAGTACTTC | CSSSRNRGAVYEQYF
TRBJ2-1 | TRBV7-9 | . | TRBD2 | TGTGCCAGCAGAGCGGGACTAGCGGGGCGGGGCAGGAACAATGAGCAGTTCTTC | CASRAGLAGRGRNNEQFF
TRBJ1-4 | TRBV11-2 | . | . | TGTGCCAGCAGCCGAGGGGGAGTAAGTGAAAAACTGTTTTTT | CASSRGGVSEKLFF
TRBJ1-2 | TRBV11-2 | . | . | TGTGTCAGCAGCCCTCGGGTGGTTAACTATGGCTACACCTTC | CVSSPRVVNYGYTF
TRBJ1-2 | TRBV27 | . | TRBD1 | TGTGCCAGCAGTTCTCGGACAGGGCCCAACTATGGCTACACCTTC | CASSSRTGPNYGYTF
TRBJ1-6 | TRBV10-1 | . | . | TGCGCCAGCAGTGATGGCCGAAAGGGGATTAATTCACCCCTCCACTTT | CASSDGRKGINSPLHF